This T cell receptor (beta chain) comes out of a study of neurological immune-mediated disorders. Using its own MiXCR run on the 5' RACE reads, TCRdb lists one record per CDR3 protein. The sample shows 65,000 to 70,000 distinct CDR3 sequences, 3.9% of them seen only once. Germline values: CDR1 DFQATT, CDR2 SNEGSKA (reference sequence). Trimming cost V 0 bases and J 4 bases, with 18 bases left between them. CDR3 length equals 17 residues. This clonotype showed up many times. The antigen is unknown. Findings and limits, study-wide: Multiple sclerosis, the disease with the least TCR clonal expansion, fell below healthy controls, whereas HTLV-1-associated myelopathy showed the most.

This TCR was sampled from a man aged 30 to 45 with multiple sclerosis. The sample was PBMCs. The genes are TRBV20-1 and TRBJ2-2, with a weak D call TRBD2 (5 bases). CDR3: CSARDPRHGITTGELFF. The CDR3 DNA reads as TGCAGTGCTAGAGACCCTCGACACGGGATAACCACCGGGGAGCTGTTTTTT.